This is a list of T cell receptor beta chains from one sample in a study of blood T cell repertoires in COVID-19. The repertoire was sequenced with immunoSEQ multiplex PCR; TCRdb's copy has only in-frame clones and lacks some. The data contain about 180,000 clones, 85% to 90% of them seen just once; the ten biggest clones take up under 3.5%. Sequences were obtained from peripheral blood. The receptors stem from a woman aged 25 to 39 with active or convalescent COVID-19. CDR3s include the opening cysteine and the closing phenylalanine or tryptophan. A D gene is named only where the DNA matches it firmly. The size entry is marked missing in some rows and otherwise reads once, few, many or a size class.

cdr3_aa | cdr3_nt | clone_size | d_call | j_call | v_call
CSASGLAGTDTQYF | TGCAGTGCTAGTGGACTAGCGGGCACAGATACGCAGTATTTT | - | TRBD2 | TRBJ2-3 | TRBV20-1
CASSSTYEQYF | TGTGCCAGCAGCTCTACCTACGAGCAGTACTTC | - | - | TRBJ2-7 | TRBV7-2
CASTIIGGQGTYEQYF | TGTGCCAGCACCATCATAGGGGGACAGGGTACCTACGAGCAGTACTTC | - | TRBD1 | TRBJ2-7 | TRBV11-2
CAPNEKLFF | TGTGCCCCGAATGAAAAACTGTTTTTT | - | - | TRBJ1-4 | TRBV12-3/TRBV12-4
CASSYQVAGGLNEQFF | TGTGCCAGCAGTTACCAGGTAGCGGGAGGGCTAAATGAGCAGTTCTTC | - | TRBD2 | TRBJ2-1 | TRBV6-5
CASSYGQFSSYEQYF | TGTGCCAGCAGTTACGGGCAGTTTAGCTCCTACGAGCAGTACTTC | - | - | TRBJ2-7 | TRBV6-5
CASSLGVLANTEAFF | TGTGCCAGCAGCTTAGGCGTGTTAGCGAACACTGAAGCTTTCTTT | - | - | TRBJ1-1 | TRBV11-2
CSATFTEAFF | TGCAGTGCTACCTTCACTGAAGCTTTCTTT | few | - | TRBJ1-1 | TRBV20-1
CATTNPSGVSYEQYF | TGTGCCACCACTAACCCTAGCGGGGTCTCCTACGAGCAGTACTTC | - | TRBD2 | TRBJ2-7 | TRBV28
CASSLGLAIVTDTQYF | TGCGCCAGCAGCTTGGGACTAGCGATAGTTACAGATACGCAGTATTTT | - | TRBD2 | TRBJ2-3 | TRBV5-1
CASSSPLAANYNEQFF | TGTGCCAGTTCGTCCCCTTTAGCGGCCAACTACAATGAGCAGTTCTTC | - | - | TRBJ2-1 | TRBV19
CASRGGQLSNQPQHF | TGTGCCAGCAGGGGGGGACAGCTGTCCAATCAGCCCCAGCATTTT | - | TRBD1 | TRBJ1-5 | TRBV2
CASSLLIEHYGYTF | TGTGCCAGCAGTTTATTGATAGAACACTATGGCTACACCTTC | - | - | TRBJ1-2 | TRBV28
CATSDHRQGNNQPQHF | TGTGCCACCAGTGACCATAGACAGGGGAACAATCAGCCCCAGCATTTT | - | TRBD1 | TRBJ1-5 | TRBV24-1
CASSSIQGNQPQHF | TGTGCCAGCAGCTCTATACAGGGGAATCAGCCCCAGCATTTT | - | TRBD1 | TRBJ1-5 | TRBV7-2
CASSIGTGLTRYTF | TGTGCCAGTAGTATAGGGACAGGCCTCACGAGATACACCTTC | few | TRBD1 | TRBJ1-2 | TRBV19
CSASQGLDGYTF | TGCAGTGCTAGTCAGGGGCTGGATGGCTACACCTTC | once | - | TRBJ1-2 | TRBV20-1
CAWIRDTGLSGYTF | TGTGCCTGGATCCGGGACACGGGATTGAGTGGCTACACCTTC | - | - | TRBJ1-2 | TRBV30